This T cell receptor beta chain was sequenced for a study of CD8+CD57+ T cells in acquired aplastic anemia. Study in general: Quantities of DNA derived from sorted CD4+ and CD8+ cells averaged approximately 3 ug.

Template material for TCR beta VDJ and CDR3 profiling consisted of genomic DNA. MiXCR, run by TCRdb on the reads, gives a single entry per CDR3 protein. The data hold about 200,000 distinct CDR3 sequences, with 30% to 35% observed a single time. Study findings and constraints: Significance was not reached for CD8+ Simpson's diversity between patients and controls.

This clonotype was seen many times. Its antigen is not known. The germline V gene encodes CDR1 SGHRS and CDR2 YFSETQ. V was shortened by 3 bases and J by 3 bases, with 12 bases between the two germline ends. CDR3 size: 14 residues. Source material: sorted CD4+, CD8+, or CD8+CD57+ T cells (not recorded which) from PBMCs. The origin of this receptor is a human donor in good health, serving as a control. This chain joins TRBV5-1 and TRBJ1-2, with a tentative D call TRBD1 (5 bases). CDR3: CASSWGSRDYGYTF. CDR3 coding DNA: TGCGCCAGCAGCTGGGGGTCCCGCGACTATGGCTACACCTTC. The full variable domain, rest sourced from reference TRBV5-1 and TRBJ1-2, is KAGVTQTPRYLIKTRGQQVTLSCSPISGHRSVSWYQQTPGQGLQFLFEYFSETQRNKGNFPGRFSGRQFSNSRSEMNVSTLELGDSALYLCASSWGSRDYGYTFGSGTRLTVV.